One T cell receptor beta chain is described in this entry. The antigen remains undetermined. This table comes from immunoSEQ multiplex PCR, and its TCRdb copy is limited to in-frame clones, with some not included. This sample has nearly 85,000 clones, with roughly 80% found just once. CDR3 length equals 14 residues. The V end was cut by 3 bases, the J end by 0 bases, with 8 bases between. Germline CDR1 reads SEHNR; CDR2 reads FQNEAQ (reference sequence). The data stem from a study of OX40 agonist ivuxolimab in advanced cancers. Overall study context: Ivuxolimab, which is an agonistic anti-OX40 (CD134) antibody, was administered to the patients. Each patient was given ivuxolimab into a vein every 2 weeks, at 0.01 to 10 mg/kg. General study points: In the 0.1 to 3.0 mg/kg range, CD4+ and CD8+ blood T cells had expanded clonally by week 6. Among some nonresponders, normalized T-cell clonal expansion was also low.

Sequenced material: CD4+ or CD8+ T cells sorted from blood, taken in a trial of the OX40 agonist ivuxolimab. The chain employs TRBV7-9 and TRBJ1-2; no clear D gene. This TCR came from an adult with an advanced solid tumor such as melanoma, head and neck, liver or kidney cancer. CDR3 sequence (DNA): TGTGCCAGCAGCTTCGGCCATTCTAACTATGGCTACACCTTC. Translated: CASSFGHSNYGYTF.